This T cell receptor beta chain was profiled in a study of blood T cell repertoires in COVID-19. Across the study: COVID-19 samples, acute and convalescent, were from the United States, Italy and Spain.

Clones were sequenced by immunoSEQ multiplex PCR, and TCRdb holds only the in-frame ones, with some missing. The data show 150,000 to 160,000 clones, roughly 80% seen once. V lost 2 bases, J lost 1 base, and 4 bases stayed unmatched. CDR3 length: 15 residues. Germline values: CDR1 SGDLS, CDR2 YYNGEE. The V call is TRBV9, the J call TRBJ1-2, with 8 bases identical to TRBD1. The material sequenced was peripheral blood. The source is a man of 80 years or more with acute or convalescent COVID-19. In DNA form, the CDR3 reads TGTGCCAGCAGCGTCGGACAGGGTCTTAACTATGGCTACACCTTC. This gives the protein CASSVGQGLNYGYTF.